The clone carrying this TCR beta chain was picked up a small number of times. The CDR3 has 15 amino acids. Trimming removed 0 bases from V and 5 bases from J, with 13 bases in between. The sample originates from a study of graft-versus-host responses after intestinal transplantation. Graft tissue processing released intraepithelial and lamina propria lymphocytes. Sequencing was performed with immunoSEQ multiplex PCR; in TCRdb, only in-frame clones are kept and a portion is missing. This table has roughly 16,000 clones, about 60% appearing once. The chain employs TRBV23-1 and TRBJ2-5; tentatively, D is TRBD1 (6 bases). TRBV23-1 is an ORF, with its function uncertain. This sample comprised ileum tissue, obtained 524 days after transplant. The source is a human patient who received an intestinal transplant, so some T cells may come from the graft donor. CDR3 bases: TGCGCCAGCAGTCAATCGGGGGCAGGGCCGGAGACCCAGTACTTC. It translates to CASSQSGAGPETQYF.